Below, 13 T cell receptor beta chains from the same sample are listed, as sequenced in a study of patients and donors after allogeneic stem cell transplantation (dated by TCRdb to the early 2020s). Libraries were prepared through RT-PCR. The data were produced on a NextSeq 550. In TCRdb, the public reads were trimmed at Q25 with fastp and aligned with MiXCR, with productive beta chains retained. Entries that share a CDR3 protein sequence are merged under the most common genes and DNA. This sample comprises about 960,000 distinct CDR3 sequences, about 20% of them detected only once. The ten largest clones capture roughly 6% of the sample. The specimen sequenced was blood, either unsorted or a sorted T cell fraction (not recorded which). Receptors originate from a human donor who was either an allogeneic HSCT recipient or a stem cell or donor lymphocyte infusion donor (not recorded which). It is not recorded whose cells these are; they may come from a transplant donor.

This clonotype was detected ten times or more. This chain uses TRBV12-3 or TRBV12-4 with TRBJ2-2, with a possible D match to TRBD2 (6 bases). V shed 8 bases and J shed 6 bases, with 16 bases lying between them. The CDR3 is 14 residues long. The DNA of the CDR3 is TGTGCCAGCGGGATAGCGGTCGGGTCCGGGGAGCTGTTTTTT. It specifies CASGIAVGSGELFF.

This clonotype was detected a few times. The chain links TRBV6-1 to TRBJ2-1, with 10 bases matching TRBD2. The ends lost 6 bases at V and 7 bases at J; junction bases unmatched: 9. This CDR3 contains 15 residues. Germline V gene sequence: CDR1 MNHNS, CDR2 SASEGT. Here the CDR3 reads CASSPGTSVFNEQFF. DNA of the CDR3: TGTGCCAGCAGCCCCGGGACTAGCGTGTTTAATGAGCAGTTCTTC.

The rearrangement links TRBV29-1 to TRBJ1-1; D gene ambiguous. The CDR3 consists of 11 residues. Per germline, CDR1 SQVTM and CDR2 ANQGSEA. V was clipped by 4 bases and J by 6 bases, with 9 bases between them. CDR3 amino acids: CSVGGSAEAFF. The DNA of the CDR3 is TGCAGCGTTGGAGGTAGCGCTGAAGCTTTCTTT.

The chain is built from TRBV5-1 and TRBJ2-2; D not certain. This CDR3 is built from 15 residues. Deletions cut 6 bases from V and 0 bases from J, with 12 bases between. Germline V gives CDR1 SGHRS, CDR2 YFSETQ. CDR3 residues: CASTPNQPNTGELFF. The CDR3 nucleotides are TGCGCCAGCACCCCAAACCAACCGAACACCGGGGAGCTGTTTTTT. The full variable domain, its missing parts supplied by reference TRBV5-1 and TRBJ2-2, is KAGVTQTPRYLIKTRGQQVTLSCSPISGHRSVSWYQQTPGQGLQFLFEYFSETQRNKGNFPGRFSGRQFSNSRSEMNVSTLELGDSALYLCASTPNQPNTGELFFGEGSRLTVL.

This clonotype has a handful of counts. This chain uses TRBV6-1 with TRBJ2-7; D assignment may be TRBD1 or TRBD2 (5 bases each). The V gene lost 5 bases and the J gene lost 6 bases, with 23 bases spanning the gap. This CDR3 contains 16 residues. Germline V gene data show CDR1 as MNHNS and CDR2 as SASEGT. The CDR3 region has the DNA TGTGCCAGCAGTCGACTCTGGACGGGGCTAGTCTCCGAGCAGTACTTC. Its translation is CASSRLWTGLVSEQYF.

This clonotype showed up just a few times. This sequence joins TRBV27 and TRBJ1-1; D remains ambiguous. Germline values: CDR1 MNHEY, CDR2 SMNVEV (reference sequence). This CDR3 comprises 13 residues. V was clipped by 2 bases and J by 5 bases, with 9 bases between them. The CDR3 sequence: CASSLAWSTEAFF. The CDR3 region has the DNA TGTGCCAGCAGTTTAGCTTGGAGTACTGAAGCTTTCTTT.

This chain links TRBV9 with TRBJ1-5, with TRBD1 matching over 8 bases. Losses at the gene ends were 3 bases for V and 5 bases for J; bases not matched to a gene: 13. This CDR3 region has 17 residues. The germline CDR1 and CDR2 sequences are SGDLS and YYNGEE. Written as DNA, the CDR3 is TGTGCCAGCAGCGCCGCCACCTTGACAGGGGATGATCAGCCCCAGCATTTT. As protein: CASSAATLTGDDQPQHF.

This clonotype has a count of ten or more. This chain uses TRBV29-1 with TRBJ1-1, with unresolved D. Germline-derived CDR1 and CDR2 are SQVTM and ANQGSEA. Trimming cost V 7 bases and J 1 base, with 16 bases left between them. The CDR3 has 14 residues. CDR3 nucleotide sequence: TGCAGCGCCCGAACCGGCACGGGGAACACTGAAGCTTTCTTT. The encoded protein is CSARTGTGNTEAFF.

The chain employs TRBV7-9 and TRBJ1-1; D is undetermined. The V gene's germline CDR1 is SEHNR and CDR2 FQNEAQ (reference sequence). CDR3 length equals 13 residues. Between the trimmed V and J ends, which lost 3 bases and 4 bases, there was a span of 9 bases. The CDR3 coding sequence is TGTGCCAGCAGCTTTTATTCGGGCACTGAAGCTTTCTTT. Protein product: CASSFYSGTEAFF.

V is TRBV20-1 and J is TRBJ2-7, with D possibly being TRBD1 (5 bases). The CDR3 length is 12 residues. The germline V gene encodes CDR1 DFQATT and CDR2 SNEGSKA (reference sequence). Trimming took 3 bases from V and 2 from J, leaving 8 bases between them. CDR3 in amino acids: CSASRQTYEQYF. The CDR3 DNA reads TGCAGTGCTAGCCGACAGACCTACGAGCAGTACTTC.

The chain joins TRBV4-1 to TRBJ2-7, with TRBD1 matching over 10 bases. The germline V gene encodes CDR1 MGHRA and CDR2 YSYEKL. The CDR3 consists of 16 residues. Trimming at V came to 4 bases and at J to 1 base, leaving 7 bases not matched to a gene. The CDR3, as DNA: TGCGCCAGCAGCCCCGAGCGGGGACAGGGGTCCTACGAGCAGTACTTC. Amino acid sequence: CASSPERGQGSYEQYF.

The chain is built from TRBV3-1 and TRBJ1-1, with 8 positions matching TRBD1. V was pared by 4 bases and J by 3 bases, with 7 bases of the junction left unmatched. The CDR3 has 15 residues. Per germline, CDR1 LGHDT and CDR2 YNNKEL (reference sequence). CDR3 bases: TGTGCCAGCAGCCCTATTGACAGGGGAGACACTGAAGCTTTCTTT. It yields the protein CASSPIDRGDTEAFF.

The sample holds many counts of this clonotype. The chain is built from TRBV5-1 and TRBJ2-3; 8 bases fit TRBD2. Unmatched junction bases numbered 1, after V lost 4 bases and J lost 3 bases. CDR1 is SGHRS and CDR2 is YFSETQ in the germline V gene. The CDR3 sequence is 13 residues long. As DNA, the CDR3 is TGCGCCAGCAGCGGCGGGAGGACAGATACGCAGTATTTT. It yields the protein CASSGGRTDTQYF.